The sequence of this TCR beta chain was determined in a study of cytotoxic CD8 clonotypes in ibrutinib-treated CLL. A 1 in 200,000 to 1 in 1 million T cell depth was the sequencing target. Clones were sequenced by immunoSEQ multiplex PCR, and TCRdb holds only the in-frame ones, with some missing. The profile shows about 9,400 clones, 60% to 65% of them singletons. On this clone itself: The antigen remains unidentified.

Whole-study findings and limits: Sampling time points were not equivalent between sustained-remission and progressing patients.

Germline CDR1 reads SGHTA; CDR2 reads FQGNSA. Trimming removed 5 bases at V and 1 base at J, with 6 bases between. The CDR3 sequence is 12 residues long. The source was PBMCs, collected before ibrutinib treatment. The V gene is TRBV7-2, the J gene TRBJ2-7; D unclear. This clonotype was sampled from a human donor with chronic lymphocytic leukemia. CDR3 sequence (DNA): TGTGCCAGCAGCCTAGGGTCCTACGAGCAGTACTTC. Translated, it gives CASSLGSYEQYF.